The sample holds a few counts of the clone carrying this T cell receptor beta chain. Its antigen is unidentified. Amplification used 60 Vbeta primers and 13 Jbeta primers. Using immunoSEQ multiplex PCR, the repertoire was profiled, and TCRdb retains in-frame clones only, with some absent. The sample has 150,000 to 200,000 clones, around 77% seen once. Each of the donors was a healthy bone marrow donor. The entry originates in a study of cytomegalovirus exposure and HLA in healthy donors. CDR1 is SGHTA, CDR2 FQGNSA, per germline. There are 15 residues in the CDR3. Trimming at V came to 5 bases and at J to 4 bases, leaving 7 bases not matched to a gene. Findings and limits, study-wide: Sequencing likely generated an artifact that appeared as a cluster of highly shared sequence variants.

The genes are TRBV7-2 and TRBJ2-5; 10 bases agree with TRBD1. This TCR was recovered from a woman in her thirties or forties in good health and CMV-seronegative. What was sequenced was PBMCs. CDR3 sequence: CASSLDRGLSETQYF. In DNA, the CDR3 is TGTGCCAGCAGCCTAGACAGGGGGCTATCAGAGACCCAGTACTTC.